This TCR beta chain derives from a study of cytomegalovirus exposure and HLA in healthy donors. PCR primers comprised 60 Vbeta and 13 Jbeta primers. The repertoire was sequenced with immunoSEQ multiplex PCR; TCRdb's copy has only in-frame clones and lacks some. Here the sample spans 90,000 to 150,000 clones, approximately 8% being singletons. There are 14 residues in the CDR3. CDR1 and CDR2 (germline): WNHNN, SYGVQD (reference sequence). J was trimmed by 8 bases and V by 8 bases; bases with no gene match: 12. The V and J genes are TRBV10-1 and TRBJ2-1, with 7 bases identical to TRBD1. Sequencing was performed on PBMCs. This sequence originates from a woman aged 40 to 50 in good health and CMV-seropositive. CDR3 protein: CASSRDSPGDEQFF. CDR3 nucleotides: TGCGCCAGCTCTCGGGACAGCCCAGGGGATGAGCAGTTCTTC.